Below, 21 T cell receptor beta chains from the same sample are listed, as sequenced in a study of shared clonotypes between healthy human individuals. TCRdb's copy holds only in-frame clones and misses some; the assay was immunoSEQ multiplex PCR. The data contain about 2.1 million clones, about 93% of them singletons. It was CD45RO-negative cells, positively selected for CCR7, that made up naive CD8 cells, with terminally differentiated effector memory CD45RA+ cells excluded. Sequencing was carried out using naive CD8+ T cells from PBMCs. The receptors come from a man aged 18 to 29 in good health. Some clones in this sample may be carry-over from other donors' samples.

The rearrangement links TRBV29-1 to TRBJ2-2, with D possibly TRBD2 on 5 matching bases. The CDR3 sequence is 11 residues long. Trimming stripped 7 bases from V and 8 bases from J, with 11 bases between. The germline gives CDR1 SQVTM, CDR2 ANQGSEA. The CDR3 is CSAVEGGELFF. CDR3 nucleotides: TGCAGCGCCGTAGAGGGAGGGGAGCTGTTTTTT.

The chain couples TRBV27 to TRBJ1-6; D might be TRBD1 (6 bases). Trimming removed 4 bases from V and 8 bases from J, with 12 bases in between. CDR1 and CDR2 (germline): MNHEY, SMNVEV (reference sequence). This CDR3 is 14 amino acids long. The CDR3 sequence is CASSSRGSDSPLHF. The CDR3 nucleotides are TGTGCCAGCAGTTCCAGGGGATCGGATTCACCCCTCCACTTT.

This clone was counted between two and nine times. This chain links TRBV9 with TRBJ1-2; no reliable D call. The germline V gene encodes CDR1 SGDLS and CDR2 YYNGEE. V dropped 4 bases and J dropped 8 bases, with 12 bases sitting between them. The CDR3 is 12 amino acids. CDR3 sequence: CASSPRTDGYTF. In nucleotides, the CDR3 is TGTGCCAGCAGCCCCCGTACAGACGGCTACACCTTC.

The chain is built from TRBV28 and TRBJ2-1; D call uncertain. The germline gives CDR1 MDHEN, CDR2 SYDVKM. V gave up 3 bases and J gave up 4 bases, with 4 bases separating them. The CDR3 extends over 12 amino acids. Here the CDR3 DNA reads TGTGCCAGCAGTTTCAGGTACAATGAGCAGTTCTTC. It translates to CASSFRYNEQFF.

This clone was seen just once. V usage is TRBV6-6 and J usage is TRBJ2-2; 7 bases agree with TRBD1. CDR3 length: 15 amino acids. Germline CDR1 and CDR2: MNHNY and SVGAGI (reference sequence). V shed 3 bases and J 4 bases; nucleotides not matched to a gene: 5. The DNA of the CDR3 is TGTGCCAGCAGTTATCAGGGGGATTTCACCGGGGAGCTGTTTTTT. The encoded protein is CASSYQGDFTGELFF.

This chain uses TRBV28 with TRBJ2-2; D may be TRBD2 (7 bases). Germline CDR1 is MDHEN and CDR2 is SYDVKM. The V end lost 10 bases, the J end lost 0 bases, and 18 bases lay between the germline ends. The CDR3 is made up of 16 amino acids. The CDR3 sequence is CAIPGEGDANTGELFF. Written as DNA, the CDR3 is TGTGCCATCCCCGGGGAGGGGGACGCGAACACCGGGGAGCTGTTTTTT.

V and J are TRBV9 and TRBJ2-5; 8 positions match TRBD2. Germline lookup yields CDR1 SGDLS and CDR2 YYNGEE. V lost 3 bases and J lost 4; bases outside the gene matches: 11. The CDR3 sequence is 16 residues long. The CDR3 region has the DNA TGTGCCAGCAGCGCTCAGGGCGGGGGGCGCCGAGAGACCCAGTACTTC. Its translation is CASSAQGGGRRETQYF. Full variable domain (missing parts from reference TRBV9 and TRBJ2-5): DSGVTQTPKHLITATGQRVTLRCSPRSGDLSVYWYQQSLDQGLQFLIQYYNGEERAKGNILERFSAQQFPDLHSELNLSSLELGDSALYFCASSAQGGGRRETQYFGPGTRLLVL.

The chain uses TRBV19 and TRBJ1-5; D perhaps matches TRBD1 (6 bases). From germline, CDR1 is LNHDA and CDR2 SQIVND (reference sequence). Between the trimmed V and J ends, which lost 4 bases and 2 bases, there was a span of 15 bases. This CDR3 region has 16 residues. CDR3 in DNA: TGTGCCAGTAGTACCAACAGGGCCGACCGCAATCAGCCCCAGCATTTT. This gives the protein CASSTNRADRNQPQHF. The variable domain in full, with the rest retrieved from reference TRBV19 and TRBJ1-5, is DGGITQSPKYLFRKEGQNVTLSCEQNLNHDAMYWYRQDPGQGLRLIYYSQIVNDFQKGDIAEGYSVSREKKESFPLTVTSAQKNPTAFYLCASSTNRADRNQPQHFGDGTRLSIL.

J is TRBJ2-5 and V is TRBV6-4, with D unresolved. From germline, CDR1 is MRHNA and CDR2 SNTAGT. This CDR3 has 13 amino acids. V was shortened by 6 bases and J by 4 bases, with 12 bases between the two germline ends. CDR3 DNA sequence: TGTGCCAGCAGCTACGTTTCGGGAGAGACCCAGTACTTC. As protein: CASSYVSGETQYF.

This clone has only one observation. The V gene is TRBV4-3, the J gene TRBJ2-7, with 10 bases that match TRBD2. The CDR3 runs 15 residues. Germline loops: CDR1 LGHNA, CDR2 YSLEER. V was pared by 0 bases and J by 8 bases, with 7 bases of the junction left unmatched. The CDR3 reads CASSQERLAGVKQYF. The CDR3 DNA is TGCGCCAGCAGCCAAGAGAGGCTAGCGGGGGTCAAGCAGTACTTC.

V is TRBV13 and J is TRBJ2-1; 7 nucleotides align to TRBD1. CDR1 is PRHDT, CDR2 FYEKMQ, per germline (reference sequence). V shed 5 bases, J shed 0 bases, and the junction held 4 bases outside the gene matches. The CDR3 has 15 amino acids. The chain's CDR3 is CASSATGASYNEQFF. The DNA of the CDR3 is TGTGCCAGCAGCGCTACAGGGGCCTCCTACAATGAGCAGTTCTTC.

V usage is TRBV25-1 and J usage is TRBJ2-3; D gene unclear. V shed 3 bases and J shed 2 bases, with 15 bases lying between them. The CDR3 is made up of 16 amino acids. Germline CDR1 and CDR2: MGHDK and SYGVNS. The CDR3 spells CASSDRSSWTTDTQYF. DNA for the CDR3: TGTGCCAGCAGTGATCGTAGTAGCTGGACCACAGATACGCAGTATTTT.

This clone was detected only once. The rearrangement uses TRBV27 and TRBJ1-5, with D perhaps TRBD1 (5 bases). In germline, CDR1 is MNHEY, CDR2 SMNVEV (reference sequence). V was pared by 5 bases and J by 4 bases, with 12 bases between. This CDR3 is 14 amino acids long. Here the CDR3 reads CASSPGHPNQPQHF. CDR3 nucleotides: TGTGCCAGCAGTCCCGGACACCCAAATCAGCCCCAGCATTTT.

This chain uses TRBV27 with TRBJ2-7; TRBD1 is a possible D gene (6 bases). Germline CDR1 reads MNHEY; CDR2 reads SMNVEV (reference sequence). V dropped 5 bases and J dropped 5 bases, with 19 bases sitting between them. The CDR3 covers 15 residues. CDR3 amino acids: CASSTPLTGRNEQYF. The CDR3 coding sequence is TGTGCCAGCAGTACCCCATTGACAGGAAGGAACGAGCAGTACTTC.

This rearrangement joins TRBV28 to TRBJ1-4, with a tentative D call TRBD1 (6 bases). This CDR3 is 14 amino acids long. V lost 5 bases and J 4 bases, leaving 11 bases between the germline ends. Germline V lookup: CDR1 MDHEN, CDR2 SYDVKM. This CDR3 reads CASSGGQSNEKLFF. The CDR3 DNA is TGTGCCAGCAGTGGGGGGCAAAGTAATGAAAAACTGTTTTTT.

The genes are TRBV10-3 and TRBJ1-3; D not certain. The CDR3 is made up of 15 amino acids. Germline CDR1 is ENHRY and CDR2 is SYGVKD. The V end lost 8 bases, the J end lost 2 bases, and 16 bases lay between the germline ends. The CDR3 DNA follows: TGTGCCATCGCATCAACTTACAACCCTGGAAACACCATATATTTT. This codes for CAIASTYNPGNTIYF.

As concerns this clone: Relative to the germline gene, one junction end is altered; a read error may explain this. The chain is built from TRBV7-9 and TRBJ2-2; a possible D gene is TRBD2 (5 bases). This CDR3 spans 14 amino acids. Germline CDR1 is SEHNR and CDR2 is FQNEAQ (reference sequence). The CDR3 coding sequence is TGTGCCAGCAGCTTAGGGGGAATGACCGGGGAGCTGCTTTTT. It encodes CASSLGGMTGELLF.

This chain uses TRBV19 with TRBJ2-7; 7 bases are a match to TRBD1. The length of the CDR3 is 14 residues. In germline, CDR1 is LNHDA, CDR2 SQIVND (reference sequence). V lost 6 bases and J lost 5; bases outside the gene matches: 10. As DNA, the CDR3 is TGTGCCAGTAGCCTAGACAGGGACGCACACGAGCAGTACTTC. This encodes CASSLDRDAHEQYF.

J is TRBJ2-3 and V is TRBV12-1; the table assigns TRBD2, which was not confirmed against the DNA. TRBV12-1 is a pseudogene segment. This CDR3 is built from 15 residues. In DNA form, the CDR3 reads TGTGCCAGCAGCCCTGCAAGAACGGGCACAGATACGCAGTATTTT. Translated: CASSPARTGTDTQYF.

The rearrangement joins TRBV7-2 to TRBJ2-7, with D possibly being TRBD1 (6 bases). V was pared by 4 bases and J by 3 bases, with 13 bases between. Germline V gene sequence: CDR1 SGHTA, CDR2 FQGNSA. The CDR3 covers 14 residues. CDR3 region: CASSSPRGGYEQYF. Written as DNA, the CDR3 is TGTGCCAGCAGCTCCCCCAGGGGTGGCTACGAGCAGTACTTC.

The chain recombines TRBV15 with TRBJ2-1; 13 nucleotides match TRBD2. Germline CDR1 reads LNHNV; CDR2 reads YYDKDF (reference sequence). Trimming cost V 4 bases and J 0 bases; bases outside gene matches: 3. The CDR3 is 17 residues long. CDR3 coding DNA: TGTGCCACCAGCAAATGGACTAGCGGGAGCTCCTACAATGAGCAGTTCTTC. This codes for CATSKWTSGSSYNEQFF.